A single sample is the source of the 21 T cell receptor beta chains below, sequenced in a study of OX40 agonist ivuxolimab in advanced cancers. Using immunoSEQ multiplex PCR, the repertoire was profiled, and TCRdb retains in-frame clones only, with some absent. The data contain 30,000 to 45,000 clones, roughly 90% of them singletons. This specimen was CD4+ or CD8+ T cells sorted from blood, taken in a trial of the OX40 agonist ivuxolimab. These receptor sequences come from an adult with an advanced solid tumor such as melanoma, head and neck, liver or kidney cancer.

This clone is a singleton in its sample. The J gene is TRBJ2-3, the V gene TRBV30; D ambiguous. The germline gives CDR1 GTSNPN, CDR2 SVGIG (reference sequence). V lost 2 bases and J 0 bases, leaving 6 bases between the germline ends. The CDR3 extends over 13 amino acids. In DNA form, the CDR3 reads TGTGCCTGGAGTTGGGGTAGCACAGATACGCAGTATTTT. This encodes CAWSWGSTDTQYF.

This clone has a handful of counts. The V and J genes are TRBV4-3 and TRBJ2-3; TRBD2 aligns across 7 bases. V shed 0 bases and J 0 bases; nucleotides not matched to a gene: 3. Per germline, CDR1 LGHNA and CDR2 YSLEER. The CDR3 runs to 16 residues. CDR3 nucleotides: TGCGCCAGCAGCCAAGATAACGGGGGGAGCACAGATACGCAGTATTTT. Its protein is CASSQDNGGSTDTQYF.

This sequence joins TRBV11-3 and TRBJ2-1; D might be TRBD1 (6 bases). The length of the CDR3 is 15 residues. The V end lost 5 bases, the J end lost 0 bases, and 11 bases lay between the germline ends. Germline CDR1 SGHNT, CDR2 YENEEA. The CDR3 nucleotides read TGTGCCAGCAGCATCCGGGACAACTCCTACAATGAGCAGTTCTTC. This codes for CASSIRDNSYNEQFF.

In its sample, this clone ranks as large. Other DNA variants within this sample encode the same CDR3. V gene TRBV19 combines with J gene TRBJ2-7; 9 bases are shared with TRBD1. CDR1 is LNHDA and CDR2 is SQIVND in the germline V gene (reference sequence). Trimming took 5 bases from V and 2 from J; bases not matched to a gene: 4. The CDR3 contains 14 residues. This CDR3 reads CASSAGQGPYEQYF. CDR3 nucleotides: TGTGCCAGTAGTGCGGGACAGGGACCCTACGAGCAGTACTTC.

The rearrangement uses TRBV19 and TRBJ2-7; D not resolved. This CDR3 spans 14 amino acids. Trimming shortened V by 0 bases and J by 3 bases, and 9 bases separated the two germline ends. Looked up from germline, CDR1 is LNHDA and CDR2 is SQIVND (reference sequence). CDR3 amino acids: CASSIDQEVYEQYF. For the CDR3, the DNA is TGTGCCAGTAGTATAGATCAAGAGGTCTACGAGCAGTACTTC.

The chain is built from TRBV28 and TRBJ1-1; D may be TRBD1 (5 bases). Germline CDR1 and CDR2: MDHEN and SYDVKM. The CDR3 is 16 amino acids. V was shortened by 7 bases and J by 4 bases, with 22 bases between the two germline ends. CDR3 amino acids: CASTPADGGIVTEAFF. The CDR3 nucleotides read TGTGCCAGCACCCCCGCGGACGGGGGTATTGTCACTGAAGCTTTCTTT.

This clone was seen a few times. Written as DNA, the CDR3 is TGCAGCGTTGTCTTACCCGGGACAGGGGTCTCTTACGAGCAGTACTTC. Translating gives CSVVLPGTGVSYEQYF. This chain links TRBV29-1 with TRBJ2-7; 10 bases map to TRBD1. There are 16 residues in the CDR3. Per germline, CDR1 SQVTM and CDR2 ANQGSEA. The J segment lost 4 bases and the V segment lost 4 bases, leaving 13 bases of the junction unmatched.

Here the CDR3 DNA reads TGTGCCAGCAGCTTAACTAGCGGAGAGCAGTACTTC. It is translated as CASSLTSGEQYF. V and J are TRBV7-9 and TRBJ2-7; 8 bases are shared with TRBD2. The CDR3 length is 12 residues. The J segment lost 7 bases and the V segment lost 2 bases, leaving 1 base of the junction unmatched. CDR1 and CDR2 from the germline V gene are SEHNR and FQNEAQ (reference sequence). Full variable domain (rest looked up from reference TRBV7-9 and TRBJ2-7): DTGVSQNPRHKITKRGQNVTFRCDPISEHNRLYWYRQTLGQGPEFLTYFQNEAQLEKSRLLSDRFSAERPKGSFSTLEIQRTEQGDSAMYLCASSLTSGEQYFGPGTRLTVT.

The J gene is TRBJ2-1, the V gene TRBV6-5; D uncertain. The germline V gene encodes CDR1 MNHEY and CDR2 SVGAGI. The CDR3 has 15 amino acids. V lost 2 bases and J 6 bases, leaving 14 bases between the germline ends. In DNA form, the CDR3 reads TGTGCCAGCAGTTACCCTCAGGAAATCGGCAATGAGCAGTTCTTC. It is translated as CASSYPQEIGNEQFF.

This clone was seen a handful of times. This sequence joins TRBV6-1 and TRBJ1-1; D gene ambiguous. V lost 6 bases, J lost 0 bases, and 11 bases lay in between. Germline V gene lookup returns CDR1 MNHNS and CDR2 SASEGT. The CDR3 runs to 14 residues. The CDR3 DNA is TGTGCCAGCAGCAACGAGGGCATGAACACTGAAGCTTTCTTT. As protein: CASSNEGMNTEAFF.

In DNA, the CDR3 is TGTGCCAGCAGCCAAGACCCAGGGTCTAGCGAAGGCAATGAGCAGTTCTTC. Protein sequence: CASSQDPGSSEGNEQFF. The V and J genes are TRBV4-2 and TRBJ2-1; possible D gene TRBD2, 6 bases. The CDR3 spans 17 residues. Trimming left V 0 bases short and J 6 bases short, with 18 bases between. Germline loops: CDR1 LGHNA, CDR2 YNFKEQ.

This clone was picked up a small number of times. The J gene is TRBJ2-7, the V gene TRBV27; no reliable D call. Germline CDR1 and CDR2: MNHEY and SMNVEV (reference sequence). With 6 bases removed from V and 3 bases from J, the gap between germline ends came to 18 bases. There are 15 residues in the CDR3. This chain's CDR3 is CASSETGSYYYEQYF. CDR3 coding DNA: TGTGCCAGCAGCGAAACCGGGTCATATTACTACGAGCAGTACTTC.

The CDR3 DNA follows: TGTGCCTGGAGTTACAGCTCTGGGGCCAACGTCCTGACTTTC. It codes for CAWSYSSGANVLTF. The rearrangement joins TRBV30 to TRBJ2-6; no firm D call. Germline loops: CDR1 GTSNPN, CDR2 SVGIG (reference sequence). This CDR3 contains 14 residues. Trimming took 2 bases from V and 0 from J, leaving 5 bases between them.

J is TRBJ2-7 and V is TRBV30; D could derive from TRBD1 or TRBD2 (5 bases each). Germline CDR1 reads GTSNPN; CDR2 reads SVGIG (reference sequence). The CDR3 has 15 amino acids. V lost 5 bases and J 1 base, leaving 18 bases between the germline ends. The CDR3 loop is CAWAVDVGVSYEQYF. The CDR3, as DNA: TGTGCCTGGGCGGTGGACGTGGGGGTTTCCTACGAGCAGTACTTC.

This chain links TRBV11-2 with TRBJ2-3; D is possibly TRBD1 (6 bases). Trimming pared 4 bases from V and 4 bases from J, leaving 12 bases between. This CDR3 has 14 residues. Germline lookup yields CDR1 SGHAT and CDR2 FQNNGV. DNA for the CDR3: TGTGCCAGCAGCTGGGAGCGGACAGCAGATACGCAGTATTTT. As protein: CASSWERTADTQYF.

The CDR3 coding sequence is TGTGCCAGCAGCTTAATGGTACGGACTATGGCACCCGAGCAGTACTTC. Residues: CASSLMVRTMAPEQYF. V and J are TRBV4-2 and TRBJ2-7; D is possibly TRBD2 (6 bases). V gave up 5 bases and J gave up 6 bases, with 23 bases separating them. The CDR3 consists of 16 residues. Per the germline V gene, CDR1 is LGHNA and CDR2 is YNFKEQ.

The chain joins TRBV7-2 to TRBJ2-1; TRBD1 matches 8 bases. The CDR3 is 16 residues long. The V gene end was trimmed by 1 base and the J gene end by 3 bases; junction bases not matched to a gene: 5. Germline V gene lookup returns CDR1 SGHTA and CDR2 FQGNSA. The CDR3 is CASSLEWTGRYNEQFF. As DNA, the CDR3 is TGTGCCAGCAGCTTAGAGTGGACAGGGCGCTACAATGAGCAGTTCTTC.

The chain recombines TRBV29-1 with TRBJ2-7, with D possibly TRBD1 on 5 matching bases. Trimming shortened V by 1 base and J by 4 bases, and 14 bases separated the two germline ends. The CDR3 covers 14 residues. Germline values: CDR1 SQVTM, CDR2 ANQGSEA. The CDR3 nucleotides read TGCAGCGTTGAAGTTAAGGCAGGGTTGTACGAGCAGTACTTC. Its protein product is CSVEVKAGLYEQYF.

The V call is TRBV5-6, the J call TRBJ2-7; no definite D call. V shed 4 bases and J shed 2 bases, with 10 bases lying between them. Per the germline V gene, CDR1 is SGHDT and CDR2 is YYEEEE. The CDR3 loop spans 13 amino acids. CDR3 amino acids: CASSPTGTYEQYF. In DNA, the CDR3 is TGTGCCAGCAGCCCGACTGGGACCTACGAGCAGTACTTC.

This clone was seen only a few times. This chain connects TRBV29-1 to TRBJ1-1; D is uncertain. This CDR3 is built from 13 residues. V shed 1 base and J shed 6 bases, with 12 bases lying between them. Per the germline V gene, CDR1 is SQVTM and CDR2 is ANQGSEA. Written as DNA, the CDR3 is TGCAGCGTTGAAGTTTCGGGTAGATCTGAAGCTTTCTTT. Protein sequence: CSVEVSGRSEAFF.

The chain recombines TRBV7-9 with TRBJ2-5; tentative D call: TRBD1 (7 bases). The J call could be wrong; TRBJ2-7 is a better fit for the DNA end. Per germline, CDR1 SEHNR and CDR2 FQNEAQ (reference sequence). The length of the CDR3 is 14 residues. The CDR3 sequence: CASRGPGGSREQYF. CDR3 coding DNA: TGTGCCAGCAGAGGACCAGGGGGGTCTCGCGAGCAGTACTTC.